Listed below are T cell receptor beta chains from one sample, sequenced in a study of T cell responses to AZD1222 COVID-19 vaccine. Clones were read by immunoSEQ multiplex PCR, and TCRdb kept only the in-frame ones, dropping some. Among about 100,000 clones, roughly 91% were seen once, and the ten largest hold under 2%. This specimen consisted of peripheral blood, obtained on day 0 of AZD1222 vaccination. The origin of the receptors is an adult in good health. CDR3s include the opening cysteine and the closing phenylalanine or tryptophan. A D gene is named only where the DNA matches it firmly. Where a row states a size, it is once, few, many or the class of an expanded clone; other rows omit it.

V	size	J	D	CDR3	DNA
TRBV5-1	.	TRBJ2-7	.	CASNAGRREEQYF	TGCGCCAGCAACGCGGGCCGCCGGGAAGAGCAGTACTTC
TRBV27	.	TRBJ2-5	.	CASSPDGQETQYF	TGTGCCAGCAGTCCGGACGGCCAAGAGACCCAGTACTTC
TRBV28	.	TRBJ2-7	TRBD1	CASSLRGWDRHSYEQYF	TGTGCCAGCAGTTTGAGGGGTTGGGACAGACACTCCTACGAGCAGTACTTC
TRBV27	.	TRBJ2-7	TRBD2	CASSSAPGTRFYEQYF	TGTGCCAGCAGTTCGGCTCCCGGGACTAGGTTCTACGAGCAGTACTTC
TRBV6-5	.	TRBJ2-1	TRBD1	CASSYSPLTGFGEQFF	TGTGCCAGCAGTTACTCCCCCTTGACAGGGTTCGGTGAGCAGTTCTTC
TRBV11-2	.	TRBJ1-1	TRBD1	CASSLGSAGGLGNTEAFF	TGTGCCAGCAGCTTAGGATCCGCAGGGGGCTTGGGGAACACTGAAGCTTTCTTT
TRBV30	.	TRBJ1-1	.	CAWSPLGGRTEAFF	TGTGCCTGGAGTCCCCTAGGGGGACGGACTGAAGCTTTCTTT
TRBV7-6	.	TRBJ2-1	TRBD2	CASSPLAGGAYNEQFF	TGTGCCAGCAGCCCTCTAGCGGGAGGGGCGTACAATGAGCAGTTCTTC
TRBV5-1	.	TRBJ1-6	.	CASSLVAGGASVNSPLHF	TGCGCCAGCAGCTTGGTTGCCGGCGGGGCTTCTGTTAATTCACCCCTCCACTTT
TRBV19	once	TRBJ2-2	TRBD2	CASSFLVREDLSTGELFF	TGTGCCAGTAGTTTTCTGGTGCGGGAGGATTTAAGCACCGGGGAGCTGTTTTTT
TRBV5-4	.	TRBJ1-5	.	CASSSPNSYNQPQHF	TGTGCCAGCAGCTCCCCAAACAGTTACAATCAGCCCCAGCATTTT
TRBV10-2	once	TRBJ1-5	.	CASSDYAENQPQHF	TGCGCCAGCAGTGACTACGCCGAGAATCAGCCCCAGCATTTT
TRBV27	.	TRBJ2-5	TRBD1	CASTLDRGQSRQETQYF	TGTGCCAGCACCCTGGACAGGGGGCAAAGTCGCCAAGAGACCCAGTACTTC
TRBV15	.	TRBJ1-2	.	CATSRDLGRGDGYTF	TGTGCCACCAGCAGAGACCTCGGGAGAGGGGACGGCTACACCTTC
TRBV10-2	.	TRBJ2-1	.	CASSELGIIPEQFF	TGCGCCAGCAGTGAACTCGGGATTATCCCTGAGCAGTTCTTC
TRBV9	.	TRBJ1-2	.	CASSVDGRNYGYTF	TGTGCCAGCAGCGTAGATGGCAGGAACTATGGCTACACCTTC
TRBV2	.	TRBJ1-2	TRBD1	CASRTGTGASIKGYTF	TGTGCCAGCAGAACCGGGACAGGAGCCTCTATTAAGGGCTACACCTTC
TRBV6-5	.	TRBJ2-1	TRBD1	CASSSGQGIHNEQFF	TGTGCCAGCAGCTCCGGACAGGGAATCCACAATGAGCAGTTCTTC
TRBV29-1	.	TRBJ1-1	.	CSAEQFSNTEAFF	TGCAGCGCCGAACAATTTTCGAACACTGAAGCTTTCTTT
TRBV7-3	.	TRBJ2-1	.	CASSSYVGEQFF	TGTGCCAGCAGCTCCTACGTTGGTGAGCAGTTCTTC
TRBV7-9	.	TRBJ1-6	.	CATLPPTGKSSYNSPLHF	TGTGCCACCCTGCCCCCGACAGGCAAAAGCTCCTATAATTCACCCCTCCACTTT
TRBV7-2	once	TRBJ1-2	TRBD1	CASSLGTGKGGYTF	TGTGCCAGCAGCTTAGGGACAGGGAAAGGTGGCTACACCTTC
TRBV4-2	.	TRBJ1-4	TRBD1	CASSQEQGEKLFF	TGTGCCAGCAGCCAAGAACAGGGGGAAAAACTGTTTTTT
TRBV6-5	.	TRBJ1-1	.	CASSYGRSTEAFF	TGTGCCAGCAGTTACGGGAGGTCCACTGAAGCTTTCTTT
TRBV11-2	.	TRBJ1-5	TRBD1	CASSLSGTALNQPQHF	TGTGCCAGCAGCTTAAGTGGGACAGCTCTCAATCAGCCCCAGCATTTT
TRBV6-1	.	TRBJ2-5	.	CASSEPRGGRETQYF	TGTGCCAGCAGTGAACCCAGGGGGGGGCGAGAGACCCAGTACTTC
TRBV6-2/TRBV6-3	medium-sized	TRBJ2-2	.	CASSSAERNTGELFF	TGTGCCAGCAGTTCCGCGGAGAGGAATACCGGGGAGCTGTTTTTT
TRBV28	.	TRBJ2-7	.	CASSLGGSRYEQYF	TGTGCCAGCAGTTTAGGGGGTTCCCGCTACGAGCAGTACTTC
TRBV5-1	.	TRBJ2-3	.	CASSLQGTSTDTQYF	TGCGCCAGCAGCCTACAGGGTACTAGCACAGATACGCAGTATTTT
TRBV18	.	TRBJ1-5	.	CASSQQEIGQPQHF	TGTGCCAGCTCACAACAGGAAATAGGACAGCCCCAGCATTTT
TRBV27	.	TRBJ1-5	.	CASRRTDNQPQHF	TGTGCCAGCAGGAGGACGGACAATCAGCCCCAGCATTTT
TRBV28	.	TRBJ2-7	.	CASSGLPYEQYF	TGTGCCAGCAGCGGATTACCCTACGAGCAGTACTTC
TRBV11-2	.	TRBJ2-5	TRBD2	CASSPLAGTETQYF	TGTGCCAGCAGCCCCTTAGCGGGGACAGAGACCCAGTACTTC
TRBV18	.	TRBJ2-1	TRBD2	CASSRPYSGSGYNEQFF	TGTGCCAGCTCACGACCCTATAGCGGGAGTGGGTACAATGAGCAGTTCTTC
TRBV27	.	TRBJ1-4	.	CASSLFGTGDEKLFF	TGTGCCAGCAGTTTATTTGGGACTGGGGATGAAAAACTGTTTTTT
TRBV27	.	TRBJ1-1	TRBD1	CASRLGTGGRTEAFF	TGTGCCAGCCGATTGGGAACAGGGGGAAGGACTGAAGCTTTCTTT
TRBV10-1	.	TRBJ1-4	.	CASSDRPGAEKLFF	TGCGCCAGCAGTGACCGCCCCGGCGCTGAAAAACTGTTTTTT
TRBV7-9	.	TRBJ2-7	TRBD2	CASSLELAGSSYEQYF	TGTGCCAGCAGCTTAGAGCTAGCGGGATCCTCCTACGAGCAGTACTTC
TRBV7-6	.	TRBJ2-7	TRBD2	CASSLAGASGRFGVYEQYF	TGTGCCAGCAGCTTAGCTGGTGCTAGCGGGAGATTTGGGGTTTACGAGCAGTACTTC
TRBV5-1	.	TRBJ1-4	.	CASSLWGSNEKLFF	TGCGCCAGCAGCTTGTGGGGGTCTAATGAAAAACTGTTTTTT
TRBV28	once	TRBJ2-7	TRBD1	CASSLLRTGSHEQYF	TGTGCCAGCAGTTTGCTGCGGACAGGATCCCACGAGCAGTACTTC
TRBV28	.	TRBJ1-3	.	CASITSSGNTIYF	TGTGCCAGCATTACGAGCTCTGGAAACACCATATATTTT
TRBV3-1/TRBV3-2	once	TRBJ2-7	.	CASSQGGEQYF	TGTGCCAGCAGCCAAGGCGGAGAGCAGTACTTC
TRBV27	.	TRBJ2-3	.	CASSFSTTDTQYF	TGTGCCAGCAGTTTCTCCACCACAGATACGCAGTATTTT
TRBV30	.	TRBJ1-1	.	CAWSEGGVSFF	TGTGCCTGGAGCGAGGGGGGTGTCTCTTTCTTT
TRBV19	.	TRBJ1-4	TRBD1	CASSGQGLAGEKLFF	TGTGCCAGTAGCGGACAGGGGCTGGCCGGCGAAAAACTGTTTTTT
TRBV13	.	TRBJ2-1	TRBD1	CASSLGQGRGHNEQFF	TGTGCCAGCAGCTTAGGACAGGGAAGGGGGCACAATGAGCAGTTCTTC
TRBV7-8	.	TRBJ2-1	TRBD2	CASSLGASGATYNEQFF	TGTGCCAGCAGCTTAGGGGCTAGCGGGGCTACCTACAATGAGCAGTTCTTC
TRBV28	.	TRBJ1-5	.	CASKSHSNQPQHF	TGTGCCAGCAAAAGCCATAGCAATCAGCCCCAGCATTTT
TRBV18	.	TRBJ1-3	.	CASSPWDGNTIYF	TGTGCCAGCTCACCATGGGACGGAAACACCATATATTTT
TRBV30	.	TRBJ2-7	TRBD2	CAWNLGGRAGEQYF	TGTGCCTGGAATCTTGGCGGGAGGGCCGGCGAGCAGTACTTC